The source of this T cell receptor beta chain is a study of shared clonotypes between healthy human individuals. Study-level information: Three plates were used per donor for CD4 naive, three for CD4 memory, two for CD8 naive and one for CD8 memory.

There are 15 residues in the CDR3. Trimming at V came to 6 bases and at J to 4 bases, leaving 1 base not matched to a gene. From germline, CDR1 is SNHLY and CDR2 FYNNEI. The study's findings and limits: Clonotypes that were shared across a handful of donors made up around 5% of naive CD4 clonotypes. The diversity represented, both genetic and in exposure history, was limited by few donors. Clonotypes shared by all four sorted-subset donors had higher generation probabilities than non-shared clonotypes.

Sequencing used immunoSEQ multiplex PCR; TCRdb keeps in-frame clones, though not all of them. The sample lists about 1.1 million clones, approximately 77% occurring once. Regarding this clone: Antigen specificity is unknown.

The sequenced material came from memory CD4+ T cells from PBMCs. Documented subset: CD45RA-negative fraction. The source is a young man in good health. Some clones in this sample may be carry-over from other donors' samples. The V gene is TRBV2, the J gene TRBJ2-1; TRBD2 agrees at 15 bases. This CDR3 is CASSGTSGGYNEQFF. The CDR3 coding sequence is TGTGCCAGCAGCGGGACTAGCGGGGGGTACAATGAGCAGTTCTTC.